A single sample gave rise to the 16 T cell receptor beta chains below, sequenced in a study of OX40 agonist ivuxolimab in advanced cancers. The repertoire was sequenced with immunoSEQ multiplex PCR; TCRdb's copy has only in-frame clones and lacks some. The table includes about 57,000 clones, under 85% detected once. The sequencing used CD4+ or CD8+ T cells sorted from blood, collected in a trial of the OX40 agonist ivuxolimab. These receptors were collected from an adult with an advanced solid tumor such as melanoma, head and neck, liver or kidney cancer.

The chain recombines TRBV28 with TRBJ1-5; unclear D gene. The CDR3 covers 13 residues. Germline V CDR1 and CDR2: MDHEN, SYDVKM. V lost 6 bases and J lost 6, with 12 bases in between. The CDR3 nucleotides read TGTGCCAGCAGCCCCATGGAGAGTCAGCCCCAGCATTTT. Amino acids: CASSPMESQPQHF.

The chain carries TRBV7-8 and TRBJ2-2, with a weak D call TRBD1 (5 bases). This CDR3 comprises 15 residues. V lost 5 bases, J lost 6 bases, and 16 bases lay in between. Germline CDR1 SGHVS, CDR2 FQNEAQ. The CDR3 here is CASSRLRVRAGELFF. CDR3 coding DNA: TGTGCCAGCAGCCGTCTCAGGGTTAGGGCCGGGGAGCTGTTTTTT.

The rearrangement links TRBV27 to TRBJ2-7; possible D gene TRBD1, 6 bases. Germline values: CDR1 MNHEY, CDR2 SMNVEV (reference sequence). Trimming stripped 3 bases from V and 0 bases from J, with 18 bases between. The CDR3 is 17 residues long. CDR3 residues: CASSFAAGAGSSYEQYF. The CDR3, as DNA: TGTGCCAGCAGTTTCGCGGCAGGGGCAGGGAGCTCCTACGAGCAGTACTTC.

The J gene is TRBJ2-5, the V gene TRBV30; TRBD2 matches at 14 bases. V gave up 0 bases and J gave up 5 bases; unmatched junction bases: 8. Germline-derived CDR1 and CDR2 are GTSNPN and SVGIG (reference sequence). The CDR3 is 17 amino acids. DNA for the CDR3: TGTGCCTGGAGTGTCCCGACTAGCGGGAGGGCCAGGGAGACCCAGTACTTC. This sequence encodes CAWSVPTSGRARETQYF.

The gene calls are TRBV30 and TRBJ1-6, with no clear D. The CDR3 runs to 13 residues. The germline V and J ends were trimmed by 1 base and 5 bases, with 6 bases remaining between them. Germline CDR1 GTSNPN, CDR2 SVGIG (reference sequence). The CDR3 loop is CAWSGRNNSPLHF. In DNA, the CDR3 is TGTGCCTGGAGTGGGCGGAATAATTCACCCCTCCACTTT.

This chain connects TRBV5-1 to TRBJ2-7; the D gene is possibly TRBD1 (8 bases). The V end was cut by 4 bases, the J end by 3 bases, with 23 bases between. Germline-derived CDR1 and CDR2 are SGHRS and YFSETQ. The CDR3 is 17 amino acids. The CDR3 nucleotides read TGCGCCAGCAGCCCGCTGGGGGGGCTGACAGGGGTCTACGAGCAGTACTTC. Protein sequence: CASSPLGGLTGVYEQYF.

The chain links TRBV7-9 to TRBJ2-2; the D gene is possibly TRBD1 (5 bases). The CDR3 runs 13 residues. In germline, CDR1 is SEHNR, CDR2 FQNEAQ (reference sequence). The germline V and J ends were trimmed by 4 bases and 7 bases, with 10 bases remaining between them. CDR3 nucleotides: TGTGCCAGCAGCTCAACAGGAATCGGGGAGCTGTTTTTT. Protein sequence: CASSSTGIGELFF.

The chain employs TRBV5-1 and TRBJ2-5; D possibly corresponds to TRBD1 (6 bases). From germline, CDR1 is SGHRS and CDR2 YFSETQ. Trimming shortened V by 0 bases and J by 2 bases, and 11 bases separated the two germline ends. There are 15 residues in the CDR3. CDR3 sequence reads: CASSLGITGQETQYF. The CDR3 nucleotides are TGCGCCAGCAGCTTGGGTATCACAGGGCAAGAGACCCAGTACTTC.

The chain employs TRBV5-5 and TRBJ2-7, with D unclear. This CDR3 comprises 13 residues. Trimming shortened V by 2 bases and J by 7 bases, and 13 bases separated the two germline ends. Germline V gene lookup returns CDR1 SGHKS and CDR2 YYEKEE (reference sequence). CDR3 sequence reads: CASSFDPPGEQYF. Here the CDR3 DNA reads TGTGCCAGCAGCTTTGACCCGCCCGGGGAGCAGTACTTC.

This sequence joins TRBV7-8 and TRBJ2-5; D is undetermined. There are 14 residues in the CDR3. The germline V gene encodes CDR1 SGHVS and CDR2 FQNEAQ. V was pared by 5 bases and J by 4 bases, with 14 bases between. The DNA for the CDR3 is TGTGCCAGCAGCGATAGTAGCAGCGTAGAGACCCAGTACTTC. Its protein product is CASSDSSSVETQYF.

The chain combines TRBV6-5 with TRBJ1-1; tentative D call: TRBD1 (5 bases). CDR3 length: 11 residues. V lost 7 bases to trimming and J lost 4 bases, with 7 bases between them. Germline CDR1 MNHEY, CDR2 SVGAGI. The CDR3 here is CASTRGTEAFF. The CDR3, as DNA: TGTGCCAGCACGAGGGGCACTGAAGCTTTCTTT.

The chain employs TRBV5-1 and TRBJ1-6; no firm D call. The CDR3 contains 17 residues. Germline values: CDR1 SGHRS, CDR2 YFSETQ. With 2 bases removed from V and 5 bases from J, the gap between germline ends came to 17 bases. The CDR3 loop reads CASSLGRRQTDNSPLHF. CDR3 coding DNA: TGCGCCAGCAGCTTAGGTCGTCGGCAGACCGATAATTCACCCCTCCACTTT.

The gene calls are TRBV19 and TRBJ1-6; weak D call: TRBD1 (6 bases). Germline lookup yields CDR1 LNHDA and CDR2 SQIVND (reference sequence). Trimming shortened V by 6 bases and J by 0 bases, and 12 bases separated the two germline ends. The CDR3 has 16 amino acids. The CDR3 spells CASSKDSGSYNSPLHF. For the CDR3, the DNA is TGTGCCAGTAGCAAGGACAGTGGCTCCTATAATTCACCCCTCCACTTT. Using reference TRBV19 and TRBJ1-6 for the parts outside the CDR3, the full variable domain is DGGITQSPKYLFRKEGQNVTLSCEQNLNHDAMYWYRQDPGQGLRLIYYSQIVNDFQKGDIAEGYSVSREKKESFPLTVTSAQKNPTAFYLCASSKDSGSYNSPLHFGNGTRLTVT.

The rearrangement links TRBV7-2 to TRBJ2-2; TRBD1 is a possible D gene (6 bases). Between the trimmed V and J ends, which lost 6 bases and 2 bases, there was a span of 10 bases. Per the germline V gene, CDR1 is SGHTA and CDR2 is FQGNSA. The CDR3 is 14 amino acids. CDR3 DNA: TGTGCCAGCAGTACAGGGTTCAACACCGGGGAGCTGTTTTTT. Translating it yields CASSTGFNTGELFF.

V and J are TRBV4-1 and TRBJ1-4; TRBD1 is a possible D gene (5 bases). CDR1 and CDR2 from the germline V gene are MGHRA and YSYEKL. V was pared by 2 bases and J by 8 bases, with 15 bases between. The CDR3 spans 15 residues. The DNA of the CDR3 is TGCGCCAGCAGCCAATCTACAGGTGTTTTAGAAAAACTGTTTTTT. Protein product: CASSQSTGVLEKLFF.

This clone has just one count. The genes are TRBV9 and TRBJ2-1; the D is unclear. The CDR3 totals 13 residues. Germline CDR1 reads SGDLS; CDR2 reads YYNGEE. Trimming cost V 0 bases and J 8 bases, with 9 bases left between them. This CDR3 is CASSVAPRDEQFF. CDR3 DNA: TGTGCCAGCAGCGTAGCTCCCCGGGATGAGCAGTTCTTC. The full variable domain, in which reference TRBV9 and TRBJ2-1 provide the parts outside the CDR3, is DSGVTQTPKHLITATGQRVTLRCSPRSGDLSVYWYQQSLDQGLQFLIQYYNGEERAKGNILERFSAQQFPDLHSELNLSSLELGDSALYFCASSVAPRDEQFFGPGTRLTVL.